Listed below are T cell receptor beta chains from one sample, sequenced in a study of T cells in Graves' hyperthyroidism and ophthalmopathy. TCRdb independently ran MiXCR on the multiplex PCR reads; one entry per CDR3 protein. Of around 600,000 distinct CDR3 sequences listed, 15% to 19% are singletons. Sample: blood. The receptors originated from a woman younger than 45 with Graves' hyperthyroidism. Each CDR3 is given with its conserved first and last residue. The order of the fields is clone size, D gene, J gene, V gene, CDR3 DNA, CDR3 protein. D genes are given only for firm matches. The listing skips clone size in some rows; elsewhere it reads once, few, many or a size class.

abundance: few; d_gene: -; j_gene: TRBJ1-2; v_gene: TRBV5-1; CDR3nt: TGCGCCAGCAGCTTGGAAACCTCCGGGAGCCGGGGAGGCTACACCTTC; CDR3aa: CASSLETSGSRGGYTF
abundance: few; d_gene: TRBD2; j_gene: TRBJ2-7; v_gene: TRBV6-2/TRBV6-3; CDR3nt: TGTGCCAGCAGTTTATGGACTAGCGGGAGGCGCCCCGGGGCTGCGGAGCAGTACTTC; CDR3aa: CASSLWTSGRRPGAAEQYF
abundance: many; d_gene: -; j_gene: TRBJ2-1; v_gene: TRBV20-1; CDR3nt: TGCAGTGCTAGAGGCATCACTGGGAATGAGCAGTTCTTC; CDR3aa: CSARGITGNEQFF
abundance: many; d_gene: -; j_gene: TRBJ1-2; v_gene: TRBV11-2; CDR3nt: TGTGCCAGCAGCCTATCCTCCGAGACATATGGCTACACCTTC; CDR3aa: CASSLSSETYGYTF
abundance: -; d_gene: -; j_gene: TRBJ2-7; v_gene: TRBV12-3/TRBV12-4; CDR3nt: TGTGCCAGCAGTCCAGGACTTCTTAGGGGAACCAGCTCCTACGAGCAGTACTTC; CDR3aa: CASSPGLLRGTSSYEQYF
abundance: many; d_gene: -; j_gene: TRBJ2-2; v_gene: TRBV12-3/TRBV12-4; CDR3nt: TGTGCCAGCACTCCCAGGGAGTTGAACACCGGGGAGCTGTTTTTT; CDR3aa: CASTPRELNTGELFF
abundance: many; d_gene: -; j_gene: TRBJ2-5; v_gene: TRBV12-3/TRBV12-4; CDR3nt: TGTGCCAGCAGTCTCACGGGGGAGACCCAGTACTTC; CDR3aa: CASSLTGETQYF
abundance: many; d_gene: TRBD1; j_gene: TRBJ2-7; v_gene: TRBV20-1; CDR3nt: TGCAGTGCTAGTCGACCGGGACAGAGCTCCTACGAGCAGTACTTC; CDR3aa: CSASRPGQSSYEQYF
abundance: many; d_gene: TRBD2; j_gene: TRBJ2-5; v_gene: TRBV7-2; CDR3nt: TGTGCCAGCAGCATCGGACTAGCTCCTAGCCAAGAGACCCAGTACTTC; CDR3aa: CASSIGLAPSQETQYF
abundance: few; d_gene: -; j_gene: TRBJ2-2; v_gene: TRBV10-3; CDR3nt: TGTGCCATCAGGAACAGGGACACCGGGGAGCTGTTTTTT; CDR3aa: CAIRNRDTGELFF
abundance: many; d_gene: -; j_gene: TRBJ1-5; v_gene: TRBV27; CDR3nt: TGTGCCAGCAGTTGGAGTAGCAATCAGCCCCAGCATTTT; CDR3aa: CASSWSSNQPQHF
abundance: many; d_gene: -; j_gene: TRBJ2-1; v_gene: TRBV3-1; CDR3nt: TGTGCCAGCAGCCAAGTTTTAGGTGGGGATGAGCAGTTCTTC; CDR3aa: CASSQVLGGDEQFF
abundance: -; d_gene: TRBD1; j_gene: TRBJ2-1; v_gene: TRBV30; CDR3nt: TGTGCCTGGAGTGACGGGACAGGGAACAATGAGCAGTTCTTC; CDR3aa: CAWSDGTGNNEQFF
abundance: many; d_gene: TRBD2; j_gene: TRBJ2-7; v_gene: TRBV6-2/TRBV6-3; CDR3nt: TGTGCCAGCAGTGAGACTAGCGTCACCTACGAGCAGTACTTC; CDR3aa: CASSETSVTYEQYF
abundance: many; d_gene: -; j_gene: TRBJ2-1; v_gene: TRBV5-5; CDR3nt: TGTGCCAGCAGCTTGGCCGGTGTGGTTTACAATGAGCAGTTCTTC; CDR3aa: CASSLAGVVYNEQFF
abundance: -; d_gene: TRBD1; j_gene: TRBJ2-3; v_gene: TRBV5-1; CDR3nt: TGCGCCAGCAGCTCCGACTGGGACAGGGGTAACTTGGATACGCAGTATTTT; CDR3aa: CASSSDWDRGNLDTQYF
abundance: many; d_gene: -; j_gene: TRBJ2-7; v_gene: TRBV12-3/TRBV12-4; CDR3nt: TGTGCCAGCAGTTTACTTAGCGGCACCTACGAGCAGTACTTC; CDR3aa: CASSLLSGTYEQYF
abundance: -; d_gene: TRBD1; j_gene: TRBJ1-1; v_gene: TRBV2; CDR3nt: TGTGCCAGCAGGAAAGGACAGGGTGTCACTGAAGCTTTCTTT; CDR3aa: CASRKGQGVTEAFF
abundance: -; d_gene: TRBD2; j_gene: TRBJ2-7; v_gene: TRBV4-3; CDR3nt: TGCGCCAGCAGCCAAGATTGGGGACTAGCGGGAGGGGACTACGAGCAGTACTTC; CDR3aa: CASSQDWGLAGGDYEQYF
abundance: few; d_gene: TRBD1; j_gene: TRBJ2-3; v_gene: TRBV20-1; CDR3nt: TGCAGTGCTAAAGTAAACAGGGGCCCAGATACGCAGTATTTT; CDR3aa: CSAKVNRGPDTQYF
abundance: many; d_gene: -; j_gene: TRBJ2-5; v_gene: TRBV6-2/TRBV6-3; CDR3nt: TGTGCCAGCAGTCAACACAGTGGCCGGGAGACCCAGTACTTC; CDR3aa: CASSQHSGRETQYF
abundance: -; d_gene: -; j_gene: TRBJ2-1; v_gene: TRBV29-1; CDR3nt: TGCAGCGTCCTGACTGTCATTTTTTCCTACAATGAGCAGTTCTTC; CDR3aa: CSVLTVIFSYNEQFF
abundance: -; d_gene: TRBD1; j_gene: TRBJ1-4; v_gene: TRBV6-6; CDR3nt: TGTGCCAGCAGAGTTATGAGGACAGGGGAAAAACTGTTTTTT; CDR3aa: CASRVMRTGEKLFF
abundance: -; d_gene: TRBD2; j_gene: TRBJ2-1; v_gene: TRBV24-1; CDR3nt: TGTGCCACCAGTGGGAGGACTAGCCCCAACGATGAGCAGTTCTTC; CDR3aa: CATSGRTSPNDEQFF
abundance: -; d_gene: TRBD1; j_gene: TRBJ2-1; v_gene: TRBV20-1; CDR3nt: TGCAGTGCTATCCCGGGACAGGGGGACAATGAGCAGTTCTTC; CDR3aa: CSAIPGQGDNEQFF
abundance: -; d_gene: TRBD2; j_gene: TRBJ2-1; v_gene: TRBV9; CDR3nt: TGTGCCAGCAGCGTAGAGGCTAGCGGGGACTACAATGAGCAGTTCTTC; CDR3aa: CASSVEASGDYNEQFF
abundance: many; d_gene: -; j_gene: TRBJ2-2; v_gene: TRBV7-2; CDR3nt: TGTGCCAGCAGCCGAGGACCGTTGAACACCGGGGAGCTGTTTTTT; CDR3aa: CASSRGPLNTGELFF
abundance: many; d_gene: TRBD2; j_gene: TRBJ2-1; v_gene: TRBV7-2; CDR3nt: TGTGCCAGCAGCTTGGGACTAGCGGGAGATTTCTCCTACTACAATGAGCAGTTCTTC; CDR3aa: CASSLGLAGDFSYYNEQFF
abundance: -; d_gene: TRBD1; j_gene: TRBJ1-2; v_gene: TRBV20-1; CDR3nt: TGCAGTGCTCCAAATCCGGGACAGGGGTCTAACTATGGCTACACCTTC; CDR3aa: CSAPNPGQGSNYGYTF
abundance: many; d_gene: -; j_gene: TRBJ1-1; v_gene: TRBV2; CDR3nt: TGTGCCAGCAGGATAGGGTGGAGCACTGAAGCTTTCTTT; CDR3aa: CASRIGWSTEAFF
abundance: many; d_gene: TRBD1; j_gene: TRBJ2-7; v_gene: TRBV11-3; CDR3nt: TGTGCCAGCAGCCCGGGACAGGGGGTTATGACCGAGCAGTACTTC; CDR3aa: CASSPGQGVMTEQYF
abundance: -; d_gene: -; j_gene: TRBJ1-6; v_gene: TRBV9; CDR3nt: TGTGCCAGCAGCGCGGAGGGGATTCGTAATTCACCCCTCCACTTT; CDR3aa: CASSAEGIRNSPLHF
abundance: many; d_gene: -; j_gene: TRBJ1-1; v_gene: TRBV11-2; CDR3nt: TGTGCCAGCAGCCCGGTTGGGGGTGGTCCTGAAGCTTTCTTT; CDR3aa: CASSPVGGGPEAFF
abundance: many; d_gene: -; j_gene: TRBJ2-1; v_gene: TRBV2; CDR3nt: TGTGCCAGCAGTGAGGGCAGGGGTGACAATGAGCAGTTCTTC; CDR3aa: CASSEGRGDNEQFF
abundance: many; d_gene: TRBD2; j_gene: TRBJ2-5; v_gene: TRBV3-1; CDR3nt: TGTGCCAGCAGCCAAGCTAGCGGGAAAGAGACCCAGTACTTC; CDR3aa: CASSQASGKETQYF
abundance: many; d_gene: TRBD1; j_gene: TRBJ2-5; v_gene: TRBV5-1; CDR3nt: TGCGCCAGCAGCTTGAATCCACAGGGGGCCCAAGAGACCCAGTACTTC; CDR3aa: CASSLNPQGAQETQYF
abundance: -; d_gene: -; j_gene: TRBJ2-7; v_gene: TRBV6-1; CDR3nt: TGTGCCAGCAGTAGCCCGGGAGACAGGGACCCCTACGAGCAGTACTTC; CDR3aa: CASSSPGDRDPYEQYF
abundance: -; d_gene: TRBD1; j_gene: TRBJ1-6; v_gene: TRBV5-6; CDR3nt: TGTGCCAGCAGCCGCGACAGGGGAGATTCACCCCTCCACTTT; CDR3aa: CASSRDRGDSPLHF
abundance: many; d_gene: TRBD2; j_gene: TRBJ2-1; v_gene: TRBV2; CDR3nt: TGTGCCAGCAGGAGCGGGACTATGTCGTTCTTC; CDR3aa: CASRSGTMSFF
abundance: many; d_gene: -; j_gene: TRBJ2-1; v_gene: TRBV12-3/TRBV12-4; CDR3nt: TGTGCCAGCAGCCTAACTCGGGACAATGAGCAGTTCTTC; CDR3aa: CASSLTRDNEQFF
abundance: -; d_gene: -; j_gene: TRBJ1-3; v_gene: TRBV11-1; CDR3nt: TGTGCCAACAGCTTACTCAGCCATTCTGGAAACACCATATATTTT; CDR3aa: CANSLLSHSGNTIYF
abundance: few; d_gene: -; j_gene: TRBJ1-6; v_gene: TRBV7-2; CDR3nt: TGTGCCAGCAGCTTAGACGGCGGGAGCCCCTTACCCCTCCACTTT; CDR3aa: CASSLDGGSPLPLHF
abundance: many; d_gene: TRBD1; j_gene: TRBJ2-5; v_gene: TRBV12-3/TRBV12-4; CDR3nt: TGTGCCAGCAGTTCGTCCTCCGGCAGGGGGCAAGAGACCCAGTACTTC; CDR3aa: CASSSSSGRGQETQYF
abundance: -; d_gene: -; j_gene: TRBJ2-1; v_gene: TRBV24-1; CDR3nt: TGTGCCACCTCCTCCGACTTTTACAATGAGCAGTTCTTC; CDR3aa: CATSSDFYNEQFF
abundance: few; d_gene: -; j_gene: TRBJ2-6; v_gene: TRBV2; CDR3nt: TGTGCCAGATTGGGAATTCCCTCTGGGGCCAACGTCCTGACTTTC; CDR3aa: CARLGIPSGANVLTF
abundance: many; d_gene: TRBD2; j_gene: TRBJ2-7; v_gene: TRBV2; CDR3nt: TGTGCCTATAGCGGGATTACAACATATGGCTCCTACGAGCAGTACTTC; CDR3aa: CAYSGITTYGSYEQYF
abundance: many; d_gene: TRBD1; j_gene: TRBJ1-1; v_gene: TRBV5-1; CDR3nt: TGCGCCAGCAGCTTGACCCTAGGACAGGGTGAAGCTTTCTTT; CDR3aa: CASSLTLGQGEAFF